This TCR beta chain was identified during a study of blood T cell repertoires in COVID-19. Overall study: Specimens from acute and convalescent COVID-19 originated in the United States, Italy and Spain.

In the authors' methods: Reference gene primer amplification in the assay estimated nucleated cell counts. The repertoire was sequenced with immunoSEQ multiplex PCR; TCRdb's copy has only in-frame clones and lacks some. The DNA gave D and trimming, while V, J and clone size come from that table. The sample lists some 250,000 clones; approximately 86% were seen once. This CDR3 region has 14 residues. Germline V CDR1 and CDR2: MNHEY, SVGAGI. The V end lost 11 bases, the J end lost 0 bases, and 15 bases lay between the germline ends. This chain connects TRBV6-5 to TRBJ2-3, with D unclear. Specimen: peripheral blood. This clonotype was obtained from a woman between 65 and 79 years old with active or convalescent COVID-19. CDR3 nucleotide sequence: TGTGCCGCGCTGTCGACGACAAGCACAGATACGCAGTATTTT. Residues: CAALSTTSTDTQYF.